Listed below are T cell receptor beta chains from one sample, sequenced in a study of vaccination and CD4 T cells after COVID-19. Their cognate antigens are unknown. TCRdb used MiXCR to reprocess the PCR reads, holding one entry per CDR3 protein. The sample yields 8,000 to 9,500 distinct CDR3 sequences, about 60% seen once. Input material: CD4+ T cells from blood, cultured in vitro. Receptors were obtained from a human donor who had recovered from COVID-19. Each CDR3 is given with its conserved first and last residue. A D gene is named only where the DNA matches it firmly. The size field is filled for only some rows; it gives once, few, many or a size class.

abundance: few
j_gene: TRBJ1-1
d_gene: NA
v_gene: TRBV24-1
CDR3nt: TGTGCCACCAGTGGGGTGGACACTGAAGCTTTCTTT
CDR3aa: CATSGVDTEAFF

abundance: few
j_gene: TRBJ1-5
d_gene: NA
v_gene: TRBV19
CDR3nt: TGTGCCAGTAGTCCCGACAGGTTCAATCAGCCCCAGCATTTT
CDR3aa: CASSPDRFNQPQHF

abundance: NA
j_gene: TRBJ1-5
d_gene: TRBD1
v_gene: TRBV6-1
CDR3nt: TGTGCCAGCAGCGCATCGACAGGGGGCCTATTTAGAGGTCAGCCCCAGCATTTT
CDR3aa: CASSASTGGLFRGQPQHF

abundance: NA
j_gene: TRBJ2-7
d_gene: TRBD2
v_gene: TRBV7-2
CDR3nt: TGTGCCAGCAGCCCCTCGGGGACTACCTCCTACGAGCAGTACTTC
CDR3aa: CASSPSGTTSYEQYF

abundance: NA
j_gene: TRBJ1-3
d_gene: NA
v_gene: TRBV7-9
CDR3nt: TGTGCCAGCAGCCCAGGACTGTCAATTAGCTCTGGAAACACCATATATTTT
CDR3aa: CASSPGLSISSGNTIYF

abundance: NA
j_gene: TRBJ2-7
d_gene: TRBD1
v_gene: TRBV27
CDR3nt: TGTGCCACGGGGGCGGCGGGACAGGGCGTCCACGAGCAGTACTTC
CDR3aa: CATGAAGQGVHEQYF

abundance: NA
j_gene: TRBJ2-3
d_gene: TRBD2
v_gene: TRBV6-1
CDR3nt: TGTGCCAGCAGCCCGGGACTAGGGACAGATACGCAGTATTTT
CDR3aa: CASSPGLGTDTQYF

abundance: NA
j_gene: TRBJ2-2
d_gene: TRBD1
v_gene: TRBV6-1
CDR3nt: TGTGCCACCACGACCGGGACAGCGAACACCGGGGAGCTGTTTTTT
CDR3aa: CATTTGTANTGELFF

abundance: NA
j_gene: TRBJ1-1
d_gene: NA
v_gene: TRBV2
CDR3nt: TGTGCCAGCAGTGAAGCGCTTGTGAGGGGGACGGCTTTCTTT
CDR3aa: CASSEALVRGTAFF

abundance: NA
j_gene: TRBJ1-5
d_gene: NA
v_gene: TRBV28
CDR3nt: TGTGCCAGCAGTTTCCAGACGGGTTCAATTCAGCCCCAGCATTTT
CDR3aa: CASSFQTGSIQPQHF

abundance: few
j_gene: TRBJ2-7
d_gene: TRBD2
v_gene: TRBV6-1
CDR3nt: TGTGCCAGCACCGCCGGGACTAGCGGGATCGAGCAGTACTTC
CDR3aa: CASTAGTSGIEQYF

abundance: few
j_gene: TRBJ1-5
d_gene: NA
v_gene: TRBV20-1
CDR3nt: TGCAGTGCTAGTAGGGGGGTAATTGTGGGCCAGCCCCAGCATTTT
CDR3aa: CSASRGVIVGQPQHF

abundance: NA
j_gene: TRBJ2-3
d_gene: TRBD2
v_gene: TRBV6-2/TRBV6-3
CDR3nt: TGTGCCAGCCGCGGGAGTAGCACAGATACGCAGTATTTT
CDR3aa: CASRGSSTDTQYF

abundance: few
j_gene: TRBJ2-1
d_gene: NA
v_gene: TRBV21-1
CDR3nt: TGTGCCAGCAGCAAAGCGCCTACTCTGGACGCAACCCCCTACAATGAGCAGTTCTTC
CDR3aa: CASSKAPTLDATPYNEQFF

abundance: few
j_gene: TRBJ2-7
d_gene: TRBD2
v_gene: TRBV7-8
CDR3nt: TGTGCCAGCAGCTTAGGGTTAGCGGGAGTGTACGAGCAGTACTTC
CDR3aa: CASSLGLAGVYEQYF

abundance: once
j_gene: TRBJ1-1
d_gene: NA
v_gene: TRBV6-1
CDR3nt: TGTGCCAGCAGTCGATCCTCGCCCCGCTCCGAAGCTTTCTTT
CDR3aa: CASSRSSPRSEAFF